These T cell receptor beta chains were read from a single sample in a study of cytomegalovirus exposure and HLA in healthy donors. Sequencing was performed with immunoSEQ multiplex PCR; in TCRdb, only in-frame clones are kept and a portion is missing. The data contain 30,000 to 45,000 clones, approximately 90% of them seen just once; the ten biggest clones take up roughly an eighth. Sequenced input: PBMCs. All receptors derive from a woman aged 35 to 49 in good health and CMV-seropositive. Each CDR3 is given with its conserved first and last residue. D genes are given only for firm matches. Size values are once, few and many counts, or a class for expanded clones, and some rows have none.

TRBJ1-2 TRBD1 TRBV6-1 . CASSPRDRDGYTF TGTGCCAGCAGCCCTCGGGACAGGGATGGCTACACCTTC
TRBJ1-2 . TRBV10-3 . CAISESEDRVYGYTF TGTGCCATCAGTGAGTCTGAAGACAGAGTCTATGGCTACACCTTC
TRBJ1-5 . TRBV6-6 . CASSYGDYSNQPQHF TGTGCCAGCAGTTACGGAGATTATAGCAATCAGCCCCAGCATTTT
TRBJ1-1 . TRBV19 . CASSISLGTPEAFF TGTGCCAGTAGTATAAGTCTGGGCACCCCTGAAGCTTTCTTT
TRBJ1-3 . TRBV28 . CASSELALSGNTIYF TGTGCCAGCAGTGAACTCGCACTCTCTGGAAACACCATATATTTT
TRBJ1-2 TRBD1 TRBV5-1 . CASTRGQDGYTF TGCGCCAGCACCCGGGGACAGGATGGCTACACCTTC
TRBJ1-1 TRBD1 TRBV5-1 . CASSPGQGVSGTEAFF TGCGCCAGCAGCCCGGGACAGGGAGTATCTGGCACTGAAGCTTTCTTT
TRBJ1-1 TRBD1 TRBV6-5 . CASSRQGALTEAFF TGTGCCAGCAGTCGTCAGGGGGCGCTGACTGAAGCTTTCTTT
TRBJ1-4 . TRBV7-2 . CASSLNWAATNEKLFF TGTGCCAGCAGCTTAAATTGGGCAGCAACTAATGAAAAACTGTTTTTT
TRBJ1-2 . TRBV7-9 . CASSLGSQTNYGYTF TGTGCCAGCAGCTTAGGGTCACAGACTAACTATGGCTACACCTTC
TRBJ1-5 . TRBV4-1 . CASSHERGNQPQHF TGCGCCAGCAGCCACGAACGGGGCAATCAGCCCCAGCATTTT
TRBJ2-2 TRBD2 TRBV5-5 . CASSPRGVSLTRAGELFF TGTGCCAGCAGCCCCCGGGGGGTATCACTGACTAGAGCCGGGGAGCTGTTTTTT
TRBJ1-3 . TRBV7-2 . CASSRDSLGGATIYF TGTGCCAGCAGTCGTGACAGCCTCGGCGGGGCCACCATATATTTT
TRBJ1-1 . TRBV7-9 few CASSPPSLSEAFF TGTGCCAGCAGCCCGCCCAGTTTATCTGAAGCTTTCTTT
TRBJ2-1 TRBD1 TRBV7-9 . CASSSRTGPFF TGTGCCAGCAGCTCCAGGACAGGACCGTTCTTC
TRBJ1-5 TRBD1 TRBV6-6 . CASSPGQGNSNQPQHF TGTGCCAGCAGTCCGGGACAGGGGAACAGCAATCAGCCCCAGCATTTT
TRBJ2-1 TRBD2 TRBV15 . CATSLGLAGSYNEQFF TGTGCCACCAGCCTCGGACTAGCGGGCTCCTACAATGAGCAGTTCTTC
TRBJ2-2 . TRBV7-9 . CASSFGGPGELFF TGTGCCAGCAGCTTCGGGGGGCCCGGGGAGCTGTTTTTT
TRBJ1-5 . TRBV2 . CASSEQGNNQPQHF TGTGCCAGCAGTGAGCAGGGAAACAATCAGCCCCAGCATTTT
TRBJ2-1 . TRBV5-4 once CASSPQGGPLYNEQFF TGTGCCAGCAGCCCACAGGGGGGGCCCCTGTACAATGAGCAGTTCTTC
TRBJ2-7 TRBD1 TRBV18 . CASSPPGQGIGREQYF TGTGCCAGCTCACCCCCTGGACAGGGGATAGGGAGGGAGCAGTACTTC
TRBJ2-7 . TRBV7-3 . CASSLNAGGEQYF TGTGCCAGCAGCTTAAACGCAGGTGGGGAGCAGTACTTC
TRBJ2-5 . TRBV19 . CASSYAAAFQETQYF TGTGCCAGTAGTTATGCGGCTGCCTTTCAAGAGACCCAGTACTTC
TRBJ2-7 . TRBV7-9 . CASSPKTRGEQYF TGTGCCAGCAGCCCCAAGACTAGGGGCGAGCAGTACTTC
TRBJ2-5 . TRBV27 . CASSPYRAQETQYF TGTGCCAGCAGCCCTTACAGGGCCCAAGAGACCCAGTACTTC
TRBJ1-4 . TRBV28 . CASNPGSTTNEKLFF TGTGCCAGCAATCCGGGATCCACAACTAATGAAAAACTGTTTTTT
TRBJ2-7 TRBD1 TRBV4-2 few CASSEPGTAEQYF TGTGCCAGCAGCGAACCCGGGACAGCCGAGCAGTACTTC
TRBJ1-1 . TRBV6-6 . CASSYSPLAFF TGTGCCAGCAGTTACTCCCCCTTGGCTTTCTTT
TRBJ2-3 . TRBV28 . CASSAPPSGADTQYF TGCGCCAGCAGTGCCCCCCCCTCCGGAGCAGATACGCAGTATTTT
TRBJ1-6 . TRBV28 . CASNPWGDNSPLHF TGTGCCAGCAATCCCTGGGGGGATAATTCACCCCTCCACTTT
TRBJ1-4 . TRBV6-5 . CASSGSVKEKLFF TGTGCCAGCAGTGGTTCAGTCAAAGAAAAACTGTTTTTT
TRBJ1-1 TRBD1 TRBV5-1 . CASSLGQGELNTEAFF TGCGCCAGCAGCTTAGGACAGGGGGAATTGAACACTGAAGCTTTCTTT
TRBJ1-1 . TRBV7-2 . CASRSERVGANTEAFF TGTGCCAGCAGATCAGAGAGGGTAGGAGCGAACACTGAAGCTTTCTTT
TRBJ1-1 . TRBV10-3 . CAISESGLPLGAEAFF TGTGCCATCAGTGAGTCGGGCCTTCCGTTAGGCGCTGAAGCTTTCTTT
TRBJ1-5 . TRBV28 . CASSPGVFGSNQPQHF TGTGCCAGCAGCCCCGGTGTATTCGGTAGCAATCAGCCCCAGCATTTT
TRBJ1-1 . TRBV9 . CASSVEALGGAAFF TGTGCCAGCAGCGTAGAGGCCCTTGGGGGGGCGGCTTTCTTT
TRBJ2-5 . TRBV6-5 . CASSQWEETQYF TGTGCCAGCAGTCAGTGGGAGGAGACCCAGTACTTC
TRBJ2-7 . TRBV11-3 once CASSLAGQSYERYF TGTGCCAGCAGCTTGGCGGGCCAGTCCTACGAGCGGTACTTC
TRBJ1-5 . TRBV19 once CASSINTYQPQHF TGTGCCAGTAGTATAAACACCTATCAGCCCCAGCATTTT
TRBJ2-2 . TRBV4-2 . CASSQDSSGELFF TGTGCCAGCAGCCAAGATAGCTCGGGGGAGCTGTTTTTT
TRBJ2-7 . TRBV5-1 . CASSLIPGPYEQYF TGCGCCAGCAGCTTGATACCAGGTCCCTACGAGCAGTACTTC
TRBJ1-2 . TRBV4-1 . CASSQGPASGYGYTF TGCGCCAGCAGCCAAGGTCCAGCAAGCGGCTATGGCTACACCTTC
TRBJ1-1 TRBD1 TRBV6-5 . CASSYSTGITEAFF TGTGCCAGCAGTTACTCGACAGGGATCACTGAAGCTTTCTTT
TRBJ2-1 . TRBV28 once CASSLDNLNEQFF TGTGCCAGCAGTTTAGACAATCTCAATGAGCAGTTCTTC
TRBJ1-2 . TRBV28 few CASSLLAQTLNYGYTF TGTGCCAGCAGTTTATTGGCACAGACACTCAACTATGGCTACACCTTC
TRBJ1-3 . TRBV7-6 . CASSPAGETIYF TGTGCCAGCAGCCCCGCGGGGGAGACCATATATTTT